The 2 T cell receptor beta chains listed next were all sequenced from one sample in a study of T cells in Graves' hyperthyroidism and ophthalmopathy. RNA transcripts served as the template for amplifying TCR beta CDR3 regions. In the first-round RT-PCR of the TCR CDR3, the HTBI primer set was used. TCRdb processed the multiplex PCR reads anew with MiXCR; each CDR3 protein has one entry. The table has over 350,000 distinct CDR3 sequences, roughly 15% seen once. The sample consisted of blood. All receptors derive from a man aged 18 to 29 with Graves' ophthalmopathy.

The rearrangement links TRBV6-5 to TRBJ1-1, with TRBD1 as a possible D gene (6 bases). Trimming took off 4 bases at V and 3 bases at J, with 9 bases between the two ends. The germline V gene encodes CDR1 MNHEY and CDR2 SVGAGI. This CDR3 contains 13 residues. Written as DNA, the CDR3 is TGTGCCAGCAGTTCGGGACATTACACTGAAGCTTTCTTT. It specifies CASSSGHYTEAFF.

This clonotype came up many times. The gene calls are TRBV12-3 or TRBV12-4 and TRBJ2-5, with a possible D match to TRBD1 (5 bases). The ends were cut back, 6 bases at V and 3 bases at J, with 17 bases in the middle. This CDR3 contains 15 residues. The CDR3 coding sequence is TGTGCCAGCAGCCCGGAGTGGGTAGGGGAAGAGACCCAGTACTTC. Translating it yields CASSPEWVGEETQYF.